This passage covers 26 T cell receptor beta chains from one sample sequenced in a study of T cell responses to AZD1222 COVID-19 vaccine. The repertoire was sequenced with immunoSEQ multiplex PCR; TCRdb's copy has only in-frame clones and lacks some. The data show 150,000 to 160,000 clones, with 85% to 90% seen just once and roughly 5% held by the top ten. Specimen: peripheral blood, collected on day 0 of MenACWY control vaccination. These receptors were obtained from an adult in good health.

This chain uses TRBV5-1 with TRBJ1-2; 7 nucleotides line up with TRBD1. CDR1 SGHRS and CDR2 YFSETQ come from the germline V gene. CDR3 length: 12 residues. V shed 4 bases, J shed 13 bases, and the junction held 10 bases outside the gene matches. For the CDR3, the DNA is TGCGCCAGCAGCCCAGGGGGGGCCGGATCCACCTTC. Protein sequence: CASSPGGAGSTF.

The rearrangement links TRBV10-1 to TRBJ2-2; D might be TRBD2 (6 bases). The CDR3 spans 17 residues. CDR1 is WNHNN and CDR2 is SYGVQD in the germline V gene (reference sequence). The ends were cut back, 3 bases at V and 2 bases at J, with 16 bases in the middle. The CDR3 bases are TGCGCCAGCAGTGAAACGTCTGCTAGCGCAAACACCGGGGAGCTGTTTTTT. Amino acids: CASSETSASANTGELFF.

DNA of the CDR3: TGTGCCAGCAGCCAATGGGGCTATGGGGACGAGCAGTACTTC. Its protein is CASSQWGYGDEQYF. The V and J genes are TRBV7-6 and TRBJ2-7; maybe TRBD1 (5 bases). CDR1 and CDR2 from the germline V gene are SGHVS and FNYEAQ. This CDR3 has 14 residues. V was trimmed by 5 bases and J by 5 bases, leaving 16 bases between them.

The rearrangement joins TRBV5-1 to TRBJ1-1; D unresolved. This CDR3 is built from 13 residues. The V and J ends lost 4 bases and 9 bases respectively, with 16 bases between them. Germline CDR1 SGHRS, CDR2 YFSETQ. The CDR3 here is CASSDLTDRQAFF. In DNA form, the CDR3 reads TGCGCCAGCAGCGACCTAACGGACCGCCAAGCTTTCTTT.

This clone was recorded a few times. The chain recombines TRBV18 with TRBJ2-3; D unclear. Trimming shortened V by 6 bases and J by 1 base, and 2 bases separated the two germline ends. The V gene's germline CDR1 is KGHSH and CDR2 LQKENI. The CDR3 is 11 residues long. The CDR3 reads CASSRTDTQYF. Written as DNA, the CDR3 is TGTGCCAGCTCGCGCACAGATACGCAGTATTTT.

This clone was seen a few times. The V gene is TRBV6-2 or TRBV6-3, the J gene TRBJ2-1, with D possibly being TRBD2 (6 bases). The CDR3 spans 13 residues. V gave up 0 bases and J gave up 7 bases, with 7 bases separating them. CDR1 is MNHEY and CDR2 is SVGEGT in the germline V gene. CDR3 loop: CASSYSGRNEQFF. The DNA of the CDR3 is TGTGCCAGCAGTTACTCCGGGAGAAATGAGCAGTTCTTC.

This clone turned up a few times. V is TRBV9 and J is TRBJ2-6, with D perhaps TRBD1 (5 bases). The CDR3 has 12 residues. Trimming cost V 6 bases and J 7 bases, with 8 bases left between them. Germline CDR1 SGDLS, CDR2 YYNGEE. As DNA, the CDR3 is TGTGCCAGCAATACAGGAGCCAACGTCCTGACTTTC. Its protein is CASNTGANVLTF. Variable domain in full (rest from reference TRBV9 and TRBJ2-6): DSGVTQTPKHLITATGQRVTLRCSPRSGDLSVYWYQQSLDQGLQFLIQYYNGEERAKGNILERFSAQQFPDLHSELNLSSLELGDSALYFCASNTGANVLTFGAGSRLTVL.

CDR3 DNA: TGTGCCAGCAGCTTAGTCGGGACAGGGGTCCCGAACACTGAAGCTTTCTTT. This codes for CASSLVGTGVPNTEAFF. The rearrangement uses TRBV5-4 and TRBJ1-1, with 10 bases aligning to TRBD1. The germline V gene has CDR1 SGHNT and CDR2 YYREEE (reference sequence). The V gene end was trimmed by 2 bases and the J gene end by 1 base; junction bases not matched to a gene: 8. This CDR3 is 17 amino acids long.

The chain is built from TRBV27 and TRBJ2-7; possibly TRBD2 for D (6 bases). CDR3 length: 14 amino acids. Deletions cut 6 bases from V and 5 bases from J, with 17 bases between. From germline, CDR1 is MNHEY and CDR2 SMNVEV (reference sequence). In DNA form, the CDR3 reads TGTGCCAGCAGCCTGGGCAGGGAGGCCAACGAGCAGTACTTC. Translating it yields CASSLGREANEQYF.

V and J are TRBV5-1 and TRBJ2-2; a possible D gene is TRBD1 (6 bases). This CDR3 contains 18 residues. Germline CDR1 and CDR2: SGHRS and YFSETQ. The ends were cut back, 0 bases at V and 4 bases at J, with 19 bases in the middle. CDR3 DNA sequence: TGCGCCAGCAGCTTGGCCATATCCCGAAACAGGGTCACCGGGGAGCTGTTTTTT. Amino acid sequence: CASSLAISRNRVTGELFF.

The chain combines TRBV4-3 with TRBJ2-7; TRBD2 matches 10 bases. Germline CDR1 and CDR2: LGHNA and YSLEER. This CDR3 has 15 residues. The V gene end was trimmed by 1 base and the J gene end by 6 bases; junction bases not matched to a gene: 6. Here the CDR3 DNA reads TGCGCCAGCAGCCAAGGAGCGGGAGGGTCCCGCGAGCAGTACTTC. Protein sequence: CASSQGAGGSREQYF.

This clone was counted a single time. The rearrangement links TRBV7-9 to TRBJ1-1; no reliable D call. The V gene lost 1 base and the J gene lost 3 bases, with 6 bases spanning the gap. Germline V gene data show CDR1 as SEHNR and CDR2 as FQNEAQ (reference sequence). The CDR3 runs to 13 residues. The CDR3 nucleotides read TGTGCCAGCAGCTTAGGTTCCCACACTGAAGCTTTCTTT. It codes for CASSLGSHTEAFF. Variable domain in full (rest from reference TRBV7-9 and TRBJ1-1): DTGVSQNPRHKITKRGQNVTFRCDPISEHNRLYWYRQTLGQGPEFLTYFQNEAQLEKSRLLSDRFSAERPKGSFSTLEIQRTEQGDSAMYLCASSLGSHTEAFFGQGTRLTVV.

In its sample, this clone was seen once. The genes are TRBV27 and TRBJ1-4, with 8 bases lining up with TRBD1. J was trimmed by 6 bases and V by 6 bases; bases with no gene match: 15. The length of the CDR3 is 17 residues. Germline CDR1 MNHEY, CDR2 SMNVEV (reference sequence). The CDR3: CASSPGRGQGWDEKLFF. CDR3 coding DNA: TGTGCCAGCAGCCCTGGCAGAGGACAGGGTTGGGATGAAAAACTGTTTTTT.

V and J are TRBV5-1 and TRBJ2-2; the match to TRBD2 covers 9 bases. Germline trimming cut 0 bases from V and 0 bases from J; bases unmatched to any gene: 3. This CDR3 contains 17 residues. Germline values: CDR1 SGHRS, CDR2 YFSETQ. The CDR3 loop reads CASSLVVAGANTGELFF. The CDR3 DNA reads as TGCGCCAGCAGCTTGGTGGTAGCGGGGGCGAACACCGGGGAGCTGTTTTTT.

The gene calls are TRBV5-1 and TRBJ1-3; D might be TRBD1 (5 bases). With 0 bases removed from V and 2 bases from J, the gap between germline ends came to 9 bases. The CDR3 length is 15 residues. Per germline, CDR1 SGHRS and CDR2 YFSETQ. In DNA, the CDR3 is TGCGCCAGCAGCTTGGCCTCGGGGGCTGGAAACACCATATATTTT. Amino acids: CASSLASGAGNTIYF.

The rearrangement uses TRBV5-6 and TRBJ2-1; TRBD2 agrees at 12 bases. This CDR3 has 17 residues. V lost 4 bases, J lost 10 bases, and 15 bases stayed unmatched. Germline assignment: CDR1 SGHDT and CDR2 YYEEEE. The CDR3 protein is CASSLLGLAGMGVEQFF. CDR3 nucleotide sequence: TGTGCCAGCAGCCTCTTAGGACTAGCGGGGATGGGAGTAGAGCAGTTCTTC.

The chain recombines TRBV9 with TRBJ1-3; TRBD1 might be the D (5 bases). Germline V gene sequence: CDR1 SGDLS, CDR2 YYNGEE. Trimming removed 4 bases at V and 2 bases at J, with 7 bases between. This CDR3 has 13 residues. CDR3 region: CASSPGTGNTIYF. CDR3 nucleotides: TGTGCCAGCAGCCCAGGGACTGGAAACACCATATATTTT.

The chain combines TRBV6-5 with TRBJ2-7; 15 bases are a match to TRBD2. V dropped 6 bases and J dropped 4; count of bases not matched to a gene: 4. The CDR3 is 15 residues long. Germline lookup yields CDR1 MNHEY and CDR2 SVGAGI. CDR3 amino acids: CASRAGLAGGYEQYV. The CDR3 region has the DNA TGTGCCAGCAGGGCCGGACTAGCGGGGGGGTACGAGCAGTACGTC.

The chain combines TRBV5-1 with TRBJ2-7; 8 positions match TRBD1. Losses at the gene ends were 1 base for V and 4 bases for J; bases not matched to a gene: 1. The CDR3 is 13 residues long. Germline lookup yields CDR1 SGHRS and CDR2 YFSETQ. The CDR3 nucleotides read TGCGCCAGCAGCTTGAACAGGGGGTACGAGCAGTACTTC. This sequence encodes CASSLNRGYEQYF.

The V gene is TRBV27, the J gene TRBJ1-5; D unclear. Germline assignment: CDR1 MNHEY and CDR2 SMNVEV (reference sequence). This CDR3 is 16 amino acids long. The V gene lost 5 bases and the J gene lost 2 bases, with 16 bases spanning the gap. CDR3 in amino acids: CASSPFRGQGNQPQHF. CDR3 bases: TGTGCCAGCAGTCCCTTTAGAGGGCAGGGCAATCAGCCCCAGCATTTT.

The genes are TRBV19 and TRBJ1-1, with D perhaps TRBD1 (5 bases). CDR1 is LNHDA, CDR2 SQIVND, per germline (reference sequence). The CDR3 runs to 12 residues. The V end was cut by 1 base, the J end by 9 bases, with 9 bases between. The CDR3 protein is CASSIGAGQAFF. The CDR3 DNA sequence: TGTGCCAGTAGTATAGGGGCAGGGCAAGCTTTCTTT.

In DNA, the CDR3 is TGTGCCAGCAGCAAGGGGGGATGGGACACTGAAGCTTTCTTT. This codes for CASSKGGWDTEAFF. This sequence joins TRBV7-3 and TRBJ1-1; a weak D match, TRBD1 (6 bases). The V end lost 5 bases, the J end lost 3 bases, and 13 bases lay between the germline ends. The CDR3 is made up of 14 amino acids. Germline V gives CDR1 SGHTA, CDR2 FQGTGA.

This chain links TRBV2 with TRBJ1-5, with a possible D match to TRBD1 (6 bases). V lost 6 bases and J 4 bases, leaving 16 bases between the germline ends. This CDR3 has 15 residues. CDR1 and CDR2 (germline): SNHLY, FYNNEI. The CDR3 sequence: CASSPPGTSNQPQHF. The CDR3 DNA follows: TGTGCCAGCAGCCCCCCGGGGACATCAAATCAGCCCCAGCATTTT.

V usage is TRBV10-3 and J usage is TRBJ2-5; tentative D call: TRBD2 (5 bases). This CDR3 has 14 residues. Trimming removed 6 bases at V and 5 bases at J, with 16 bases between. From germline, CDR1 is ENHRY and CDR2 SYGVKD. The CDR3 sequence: CAIRAHGVGETQYF. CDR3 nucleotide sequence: TGTGCCATCAGGGCCCACGGGGTCGGGGAGACCCAGTACTTC.

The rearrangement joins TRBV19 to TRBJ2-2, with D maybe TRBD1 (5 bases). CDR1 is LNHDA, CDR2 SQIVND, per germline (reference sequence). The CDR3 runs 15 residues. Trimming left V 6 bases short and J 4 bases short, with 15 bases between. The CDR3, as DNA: TGTGCCAGTAGCAGGGTGAGGCTGGGCACCGGGGAGCTGTTTTTT. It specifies CASSRVRLGTGELFF.

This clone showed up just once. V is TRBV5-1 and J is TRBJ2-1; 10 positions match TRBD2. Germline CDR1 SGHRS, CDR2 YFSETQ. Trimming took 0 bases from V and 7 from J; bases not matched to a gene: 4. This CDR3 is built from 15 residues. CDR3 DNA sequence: TGCGCCAGCAGCTTGGAGGGACTAGCGCTTAATGAGCAGTTCTTC. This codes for CASSLEGLALNEQFF. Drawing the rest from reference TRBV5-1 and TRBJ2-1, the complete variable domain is KAGVTQTPRYLIKTRGQQVTLSCSPISGHRSVSWYQQTPGQGLQFLFEYFSETQRNKGNFPGRFSGRQFSNSRSEMNVSTLELGDSALYLCASSLEGLALNEQFFGPGTRLTVL.